Listed here are 11 T cell receptor beta chains from one sample, sequenced in a study of blood T cell repertoires in COVID-19. Measured with immunoSEQ multiplex PCR; TCRdb has only the in-frame clones, and not every one. The sample has roughly 120,000 clones; roughly 80% are singletons. Sequencing was done on a sample of peripheral blood. Source of these receptors: a man aged 50 to 60 with acute or convalescent COVID-19.

The V call is TRBV6-5, the J call TRBJ2-7, with D perhaps matching TRBD2 (5 bases). The CDR3 runs to 14 residues. Germline CDR1 reads MNHEY; CDR2 reads SVGAGI. Between the trimmed V and J ends, which lost 6 bases and 3 bases, there was a span of 15 bases. The CDR3 DNA reads TGTGCCAGCAGCCCCACGAGGGTGAACTACGAGCAGTACTTC. Encoded protein: CASSPTRVNYEQYF.

In this sample, this clone turned up once. V usage is TRBV2 and J usage is TRBJ2-7; 9 bases are a match to TRBD2. Germline V gene lookup returns CDR1 SNHLY and CDR2 FYNNEI. The CDR3 sequence is 15 residues long. Trimming at V came to 7 bases and at J to 0 bases, leaving 7 bases not matched to a gene. DNA for the CDR3: TGTGCCAGCACACTAGCGGGCCGCCTCTCCTACGAGCAGTACTTC. It specifies CASTLAGRLSYEQYF.

This chain uses TRBV11-2 with TRBJ2-1; 9 bases fit TRBD1. Trimming cost V 4 bases and J 6 bases; bases outside gene matches: 16. The CDR3 spans 18 residues. Germline values: CDR1 SGHAT, CDR2 FQNNGV. The CDR3 region is CASSSPRSDRGRGNEQFF. The CDR3 DNA reads TGTGCCAGCAGCTCCCCCCGATCGGACAGGGGAAGAGGCAATGAGCAGTTCTTC.

The V gene is TRBV28, the J gene TRBJ2-3; TRBD1 matches 9 bases. With 3 bases clipped from V and 4 bases from J, the junction kept 11 bases outside the gene matches. There are 17 residues in the CDR3. The germline gives CDR1 MDHEN, CDR2 SYDVKM. The CDR3, as DNA: TGTGCCAGCAGTTTCGCGGGGGACAGGGAGGGGGCAGATACGCAGTATTTT. Translating gives CASSFAGDREGADTQYF. The variable domain in full, with the rest retrieved from reference TRBV28 and TRBJ2-3, is DVKVTQSSRYLVKRTGEKVFLECVQDMDHENMFWYRQDPGLGLRLIYFSYDVKMKEKGDIPEGYSVSREKKERFSLILESASTNQTSMYLCASSFAGDREGADTQYFGPGTRLTVL.

A few counts support this clone. The chain links TRBV14 to TRBJ2-3; 8 bases fit TRBD1. CDR3 length: 15 amino acids. Germline V gene data show CDR1 as SGHDN and CDR2 as FVKESK. The CDR3 DNA reads TGTGCTACGGCGATGACAGGGGTGGACACAGATACGCAGTATTTT. Amino acid sequence: CATAMTGVDTDTQYF.

This clone was seen only a few times. The CDR3 loop reads CASSNPPQGGYGYTF. CDR3 sequence (DNA): TGTGCCAGTAGTAACCCCCCACAGGGTGGCTATGGCTACACCTTC. The chain is built from TRBV19 and TRBJ1-2; a weak D match, TRBD1 (6 bases). The ends were cut back, 4 bases at V and 4 bases at J, with 16 bases in the middle. The germline V gene encodes CDR1 LNHDA and CDR2 SQIVND (reference sequence). CDR3 length equals 15 residues.

This clone occurred a few times. This chain uses TRBV5-6 with TRBJ2-5, with TRBD2 identical over 7 bases. Looked up from germline, CDR1 is SGHDT and CDR2 is YYEEEE. Losses at the gene ends were 6 bases for V and 5 bases for J; bases not matched to a gene: 10. The CDR3 is 14 amino acids. The chain's CDR3 is CASTPSGAGETQYF. CDR3 coding DNA: TGTGCCAGCACCCCGAGCGGGGCGGGGGAGACCCAGTACTTC.

This sequence joins TRBV11-2 and TRBJ1-3; D is undetermined. The CDR3 runs 14 residues. From germline, CDR1 is SGHAT and CDR2 FQNNGV. The V end was cut by 7 bases, the J end by 0 bases, with 10 bases between. CDR3 in DNA: TGTGCCAGCACCCCGGTAGTCTCTGGAAACACCATATATTTT. Its translation is CASTPVVSGNTIYF.

A single count supports this clone. The rearrangement uses TRBV18 and TRBJ1-3, with 7 bases matching TRBD1. V dropped 4 bases and J dropped 3; count of bases not matched to a gene: 9. The CDR3 length is 16 residues. Germline-derived CDR1 and CDR2 are KGHSH and LQKENI. The CDR3 coding sequence is TGTGCCAGCTCACTCCGACAGGGCGGGAATGGAAACACCATATATTTT. Translating gives CASSLRQGGNGNTIYF.

J is TRBJ1-1 and V is TRBV18; 7 bases align to TRBD1. Germline values: CDR1 KGHSH, CDR2 LQKENI. There are 15 residues in the CDR3. After removal of 3 bases from V and 5 bases from J, the junction contained 9 bases not matched to a gene. The CDR3: CASSPATGRGTEAFF. The CDR3, as DNA: TGTGCCAGCTCACCGGCGACAGGGAGAGGGACTGAAGCTTTCTTT.

This clone was detected once. The chain joins TRBV7-9 to TRBJ2-1; D is unresolved. The CDR3 is 12 residues long. CDR1 and CDR2 from the germline V gene are SEHNR and FQNEAQ (reference sequence). The V and J ends lost 4 bases and 7 bases respectively, with 8 bases between them. The CDR3 DNA follows: TGTGCCAGCAGCTATTCTAGTAATGAGCAGTTCTTC. Encoded protein: CASSYSSNEQFF.